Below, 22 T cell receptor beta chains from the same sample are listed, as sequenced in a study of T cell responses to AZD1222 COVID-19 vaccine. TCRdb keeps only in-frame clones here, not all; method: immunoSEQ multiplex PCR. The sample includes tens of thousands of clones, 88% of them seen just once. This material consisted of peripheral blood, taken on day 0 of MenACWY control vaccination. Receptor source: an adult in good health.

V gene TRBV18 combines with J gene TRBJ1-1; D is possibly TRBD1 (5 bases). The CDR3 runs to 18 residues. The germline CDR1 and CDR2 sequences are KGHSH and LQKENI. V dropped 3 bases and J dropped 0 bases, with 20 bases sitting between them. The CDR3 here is CASSPNKQQVGLNTEAFF. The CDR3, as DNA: TGTGCCAGCTCACCTAATAAACAACAGGTGGGCCTGAACACTGAAGCTTTCTTT. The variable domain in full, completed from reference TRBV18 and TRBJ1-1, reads NAGVMQNPRHLVRRRGQEARLRCSPMKGHSHVYWYRQLPEEGLKFMVYLQKENIIDESGMPKERFSAEFPKEGPSILRIQQVVRGDSAAYFCASSPNKQQVGLNTEAFFGQGTRLTVV.

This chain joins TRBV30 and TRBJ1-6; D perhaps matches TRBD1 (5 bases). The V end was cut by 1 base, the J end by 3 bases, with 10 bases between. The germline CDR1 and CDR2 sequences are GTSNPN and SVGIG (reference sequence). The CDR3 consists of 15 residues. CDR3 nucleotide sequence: TGTGCCTGGAGTGGCAGGGCCTTCTATAATTCACCCCTCCACTTT. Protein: CAWSGRAFYNSPLHF.

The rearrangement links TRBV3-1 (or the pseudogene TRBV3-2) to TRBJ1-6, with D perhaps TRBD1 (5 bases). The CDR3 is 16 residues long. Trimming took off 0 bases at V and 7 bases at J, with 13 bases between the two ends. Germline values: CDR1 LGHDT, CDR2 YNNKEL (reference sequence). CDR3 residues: CASSQDPGGSNSPLHF. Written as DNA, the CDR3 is TGTGCCAGCAGCCAAGATCCGGGGGGGTCGAATTCACCCCTCCACTTT.

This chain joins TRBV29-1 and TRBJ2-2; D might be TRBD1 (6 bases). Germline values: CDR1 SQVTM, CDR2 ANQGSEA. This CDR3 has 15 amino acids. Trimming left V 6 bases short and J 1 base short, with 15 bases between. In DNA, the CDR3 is TGCAGCGTCTCCACGAGGGACAAGAACACCGGGGAGCTGTTTTTT. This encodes CSVSTRDKNTGELFF.

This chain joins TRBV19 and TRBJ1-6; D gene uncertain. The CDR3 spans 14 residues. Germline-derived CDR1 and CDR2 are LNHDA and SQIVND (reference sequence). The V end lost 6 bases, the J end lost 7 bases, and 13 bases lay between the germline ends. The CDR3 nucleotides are TGTGCCAGTAGGCTAAAAGGGAGCAATTCACCCCTCCACTTT. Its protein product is CASRLKGSNSPLHF.

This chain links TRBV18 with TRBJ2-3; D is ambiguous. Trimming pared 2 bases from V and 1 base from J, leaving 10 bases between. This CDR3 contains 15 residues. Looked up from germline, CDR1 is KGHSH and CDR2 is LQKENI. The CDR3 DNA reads TGTGCCAGCTCACCAACGCGCCCCGGCACAGATACGCAGTATTTT. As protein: CASSPTRPGTDTQYF.

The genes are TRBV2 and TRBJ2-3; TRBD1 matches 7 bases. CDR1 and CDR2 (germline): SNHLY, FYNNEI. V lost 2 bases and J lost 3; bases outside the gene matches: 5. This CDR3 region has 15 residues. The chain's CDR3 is CASSERTGYTDTQYF. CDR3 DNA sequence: TGTGCCAGCAGTGAAAGGACAGGCTATACAGATACGCAGTATTTT.

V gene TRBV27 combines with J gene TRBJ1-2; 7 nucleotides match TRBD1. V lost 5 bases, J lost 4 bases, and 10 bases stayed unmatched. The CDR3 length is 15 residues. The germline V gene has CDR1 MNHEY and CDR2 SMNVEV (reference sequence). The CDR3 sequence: CASSRPGTDVYGYTF. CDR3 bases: TGTGCCAGCAGTCGCCCCGGGACAGACGTCTATGGCTACACCTTC.

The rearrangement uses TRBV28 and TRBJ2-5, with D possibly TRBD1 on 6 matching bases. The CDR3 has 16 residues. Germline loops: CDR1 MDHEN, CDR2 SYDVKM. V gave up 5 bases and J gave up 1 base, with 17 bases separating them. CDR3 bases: TGTGCCAGCAGTACCCATTCCACAGGGCCCCAAGAGACCCAGTACTTC. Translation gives CASSTHSTGPQETQYF.

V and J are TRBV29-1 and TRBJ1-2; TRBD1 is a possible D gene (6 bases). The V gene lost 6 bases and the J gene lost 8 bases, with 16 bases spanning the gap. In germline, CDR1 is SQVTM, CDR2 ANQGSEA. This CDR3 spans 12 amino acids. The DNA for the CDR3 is TGCAGCGTACTACAGGGTAATCGGGGCTACACCTTC. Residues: CSVLQGNRGYTF.

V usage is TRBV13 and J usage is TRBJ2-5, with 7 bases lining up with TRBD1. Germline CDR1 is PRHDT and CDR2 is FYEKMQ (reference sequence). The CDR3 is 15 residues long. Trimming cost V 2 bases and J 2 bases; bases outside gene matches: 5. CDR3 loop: CASSLRTGGQETQYF. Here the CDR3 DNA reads TGTGCCAGCAGCTTACGGACAGGCGGACAAGAGACCCAGTACTTC. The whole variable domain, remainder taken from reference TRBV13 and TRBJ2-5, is AAGVIQSPRHLIKEKRETATLKCYPIPRHDTVYWYQQGPGQDPQFLISFYEKMQSDKGSIPDRFSAQQFSDYHSELNMSSLELGDSALYFCASSLRTGGQETQYFGPGTRLLVL.

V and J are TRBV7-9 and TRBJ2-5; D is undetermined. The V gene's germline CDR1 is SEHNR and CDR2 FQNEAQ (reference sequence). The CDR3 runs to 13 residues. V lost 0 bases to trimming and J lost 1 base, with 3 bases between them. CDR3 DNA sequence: TGTGCCAGCAGCTTAGCCTTCCAAGAGACCCAGTACTTC. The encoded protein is CASSLAFQETQYF.

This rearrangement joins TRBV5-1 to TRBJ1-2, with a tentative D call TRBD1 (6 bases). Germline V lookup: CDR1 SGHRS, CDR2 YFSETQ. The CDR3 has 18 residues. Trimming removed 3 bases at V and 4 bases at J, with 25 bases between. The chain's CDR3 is CASSSYDLKQGRRYGYTF. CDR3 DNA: TGCGCCAGCAGCTCTTACGACCTAAAACAGGGACGGCGCTATGGCTACACCTTC.

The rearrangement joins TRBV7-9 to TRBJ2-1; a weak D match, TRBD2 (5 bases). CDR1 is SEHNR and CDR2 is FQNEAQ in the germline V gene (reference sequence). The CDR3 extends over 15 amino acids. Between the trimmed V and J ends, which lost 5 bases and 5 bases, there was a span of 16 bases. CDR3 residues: CASSPLFGEDNEQFF. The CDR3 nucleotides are TGTGCCAGCAGCCCTCTGTTCGGGGAAGACAATGAGCAGTTCTTC.

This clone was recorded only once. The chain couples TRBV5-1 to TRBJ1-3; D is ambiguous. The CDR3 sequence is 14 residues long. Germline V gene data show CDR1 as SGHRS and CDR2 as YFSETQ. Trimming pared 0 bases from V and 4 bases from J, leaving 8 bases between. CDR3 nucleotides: TGCGCCAGCAGCTTGGGGACGTTAGGAAACACCATATATTTT. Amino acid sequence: CASSLGTLGNTIYF.

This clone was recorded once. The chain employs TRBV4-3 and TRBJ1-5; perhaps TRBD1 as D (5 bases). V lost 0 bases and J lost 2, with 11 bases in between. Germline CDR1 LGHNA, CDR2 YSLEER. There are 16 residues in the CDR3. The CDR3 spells CASSQDGTTGNQPQHF. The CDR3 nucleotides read TGCGCCAGCAGCCAAGATGGGACCACGGGCAATCAGCCCCAGCATTTT.

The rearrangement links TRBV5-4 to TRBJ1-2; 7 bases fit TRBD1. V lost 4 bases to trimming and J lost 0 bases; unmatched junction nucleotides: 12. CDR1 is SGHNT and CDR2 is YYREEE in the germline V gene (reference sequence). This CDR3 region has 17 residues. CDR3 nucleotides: TGTGCCAGCAGCCAGCCGGGGCCAGGGGGAACTAACTATGGCTACACCTTC. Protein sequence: CASSQPGPGGTNYGYTF.

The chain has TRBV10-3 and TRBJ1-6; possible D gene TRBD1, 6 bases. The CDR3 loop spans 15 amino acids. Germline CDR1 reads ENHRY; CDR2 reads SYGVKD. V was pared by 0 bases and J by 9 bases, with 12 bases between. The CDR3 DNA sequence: TGTGCCATCAGTGAGTCAAACAGGGAGGGTTCACCCCTCCACTTT. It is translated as CAISESNREGSPLHF.

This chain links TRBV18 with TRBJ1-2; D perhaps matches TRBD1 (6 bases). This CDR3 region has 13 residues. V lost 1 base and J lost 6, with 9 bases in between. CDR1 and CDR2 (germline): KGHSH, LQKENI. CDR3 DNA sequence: TGTGCCAGCTCACCACTACAGGGCGATGGCTACACCTTC. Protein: CASSPLQGDGYTF.

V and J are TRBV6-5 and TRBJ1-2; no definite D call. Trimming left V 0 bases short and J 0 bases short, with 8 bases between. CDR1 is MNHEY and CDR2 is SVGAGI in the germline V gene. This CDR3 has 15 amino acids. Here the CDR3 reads CASSYSTGTNYGYTF. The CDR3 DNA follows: TGTGCCAGCAGTTACTCTACGGGGACTAACTATGGCTACACCTTC.

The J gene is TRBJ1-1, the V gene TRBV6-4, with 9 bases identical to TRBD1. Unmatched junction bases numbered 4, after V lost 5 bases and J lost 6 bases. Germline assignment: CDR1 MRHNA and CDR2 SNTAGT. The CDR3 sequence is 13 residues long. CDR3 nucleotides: TGTGCCAGCAGTCTCGGGACAGGGTCTGAAGCTTTCTTT. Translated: CASSLGTGSEAFF.

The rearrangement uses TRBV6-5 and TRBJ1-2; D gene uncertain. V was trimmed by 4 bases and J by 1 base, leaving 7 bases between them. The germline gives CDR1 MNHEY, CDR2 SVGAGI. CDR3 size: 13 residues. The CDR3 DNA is TGTGCCAGCAGTTCCTCCATTAACTATGGCTACACCTTC. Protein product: CASSSSINYGYTF.